The 9 T cell receptor beta chains below come from one sample, sequenced in a study of persistence of HIV-infected CD4 T cells. The immunoSEQ assay was version 4, run in survey mode. TCRdb's table, derived via immunoSEQ multiplex PCR, lists solely in-frame clones and lacks some. The sample includes about 40,000 clones, roughly 74% seen only once; the top ten take 14%. Cells were stimulated with overlapping HIV-1 Gag 15-mer peptides. Sorted nonresponding memory CD4+ T cells were CD40L-negative, CD69-negative, CD45RO-high. Their target antigens are unknown. The sequenced sample was CD4+ T cells sorted from PBMCs after roughly 17-hour stimulation, obtained from a patient who received antiretroviral therapy. All receptors come from an adult man with HIV who was CMV-seropositive.

The chain combines TRBV6-5 with TRBJ2-5; D call uncertain. The CDR3 covers 14 residues. Germline V gene data show CDR1 as MNHEY and CDR2 as SVGAGI. The V gene lost 2 bases and the J gene lost 1 base, with 8 bases spanning the gap. CDR3 amino acids: CASSYQRTQETQYF. The CDR3 DNA reads TGTGCCAGCAGTTACCAAAGGACCCAAGAGACCCAGTACTTC.

The chain uses TRBV27 and TRBJ2-2; TRBD2 matches at 12 bases. The CDR3 contains 19 residues. V lost 0 bases to trimming and J lost 5 bases; unmatched junction nucleotides: 10. Germline lookup yields CDR1 MNHEY and CDR2 SMNVEV (reference sequence). As DNA, the CDR3 is TGTGCCAGCAGTTTATCCGGGCTAGCGGGAGGGAGAACAACCGGGGAGCTGTTTTTT. It encodes CASSLSGLAGGRTTGELFF.

V is TRBV4-3 and J is TRBJ1-5, with 8 bases aligning to TRBD1. The V segment lost 0 bases and the J segment 0 bases; nucleotides outside the gene matches: 16. The CDR3 spans 21 residues. Germline V gene lookup returns CDR1 LGHNA and CDR2 YSLEER. The CDR3 region is CASSQDPPRQGPPYSNQPQHF. CDR3 in DNA: TGCGCCAGCAGCCAAGATCCCCCCAGACAGGGGCCCCCCTATAGCAATCAGCCCCAGCATTTT.

The V gene is TRBV5-1, the J gene TRBJ1-3; perhaps TRBD1 as D (6 bases). This CDR3 has 17 residues. CDR1 and CDR2 (germline): SGHRS, YFSETQ. Trimming shortened V by 5 bases and J by 3 bases, and 21 bases separated the two germline ends. CDR3 DNA: TGCGCCAGCAGTCGGGCAGGGGACTATCTGATTGGAAACACCATATATTTT. Amino acid sequence: CASSRAGDYLIGNTIYF.

The chain is built from TRBV14 and TRBJ2-5, with 10 bases lining up with TRBD2. J was trimmed by 1 base and V by 2 bases; bases with no gene match: 10. The CDR3 contains 18 residues. The germline CDR1 and CDR2 sequences are SGHDN and FVKESK. DNA of the CDR3: TGTGCCAGCAGCCAAACCATACCTAGCGGGGGCTTCCAAGAGACCCAGTACTTC. Translation gives CASSQTIPSGGFQETQYF. Combining the CDR3 with reference TRBV14 and TRBJ2-5 gives the whole variable domain EAGVTQFPSHSVIEKGQTVTLRCDPISGHDNLYWYRRVMGKEIKFLLHFVKESKQDESGMPNNRFLAERTGGTYSTLKVQPAELEDSGVYFCASSQTIPSGGFQETQYFGPGTRLLVL.

The chain employs TRBV2 and TRBJ1-5, with D unclear. Trimming cost V 3 bases and J 4 bases, with 13 bases left between them. This CDR3 spans 15 amino acids. Germline V gives CDR1 SNHLY, CDR2 FYNNEI. The chain's CDR3 is CASSEEAAFNQPQHF. CDR3 coding DNA: TGTGCCAGCAGTGAGGAGGCAGCTTTTAATCAGCCCCAGCATTTT.

Here the CDR3 reads CAKRTDPNTEAFF. CDR3 in DNA: TGTGCCAAAAGGACAGACCCGAACACTGAAGCTTTCTTT. This chain uses TRBV10-3 with TRBJ1-1; D is possibly TRBD1 (6 bases). Deletions cut 10 bases from V and 1 base from J, with 13 bases between. The CDR3 totals 13 residues. Germline V CDR1 and CDR2: ENHRY, SYGVKD.

This clone is a singleton in its sample. The DNA for the CDR3 is TGTGCCAGCAGCTTAGGGGGTGGAGGGCGTAGGGGCTACACCTTC. Encoded protein: CASSLGGGGRRGYTF. This rearrangement joins TRBV7-2 to TRBJ1-2; D is ambiguous. Germline values: CDR1 SGHTA, CDR2 FQGNSA. V was trimmed by 1 base and J by 8 bases, leaving 17 bases between them. There are 15 residues in the CDR3. The full variable domain, its missing parts supplied by reference TRBV7-2 and TRBJ1-2, is GAGVSQSPSNKVTEKGKDVELRCDPISGHTALYWYRQSLGQGLEFLIYFQGNSAPDKSGLPSDRFSAERTGGSVSTLTIQRTQQEDSAVYLCASSLGGGGRRGYTFGSGTRLTVV.

The rearrangement uses TRBV5-4 and TRBJ1-2; TRBD1 aligns across 9 bases. V shed 4 bases and J 8 bases; nucleotides not matched to a gene: 12. The CDR3 consists of 15 residues. Germline lookup yields CDR1 SGHNT and CDR2 YYREEE (reference sequence). The CDR3 is CASSPPGTGSGGYTF. CDR3 DNA sequence: TGTGCCAGCAGCCCGCCGGGGACAGGGTCAGGAGGCTACACCTTC.